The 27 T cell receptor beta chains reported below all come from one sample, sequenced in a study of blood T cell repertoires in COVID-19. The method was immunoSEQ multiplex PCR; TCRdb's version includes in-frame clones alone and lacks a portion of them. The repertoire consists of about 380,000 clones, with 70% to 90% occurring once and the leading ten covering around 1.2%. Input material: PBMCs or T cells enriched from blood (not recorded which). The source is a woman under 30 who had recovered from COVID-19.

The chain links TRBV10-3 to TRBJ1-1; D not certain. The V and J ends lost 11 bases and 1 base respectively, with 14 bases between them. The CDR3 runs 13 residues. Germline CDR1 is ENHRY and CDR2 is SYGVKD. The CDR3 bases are TGTGCCCTAGCTCAGGCGGGGAACACTGAAGCTTTCTTT. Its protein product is CALAQAGNTEAFF.

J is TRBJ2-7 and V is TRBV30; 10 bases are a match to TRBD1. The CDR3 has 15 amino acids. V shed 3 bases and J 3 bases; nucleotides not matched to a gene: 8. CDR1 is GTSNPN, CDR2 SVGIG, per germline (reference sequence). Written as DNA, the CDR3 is TGTGCCTGGAGCGACGACAGGGGGCGAGACTACGAGCAGTACTTC. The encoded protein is CAWSDDRGRDYEQYF.

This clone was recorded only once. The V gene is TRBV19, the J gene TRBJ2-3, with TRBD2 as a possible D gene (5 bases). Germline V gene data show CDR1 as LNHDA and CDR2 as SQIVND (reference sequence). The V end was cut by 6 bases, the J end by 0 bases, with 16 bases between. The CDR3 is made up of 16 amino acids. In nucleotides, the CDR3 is TGTGCCAGTAGCCTGCTCTCTTGGACTAGCACAGATACGCAGTATTTT. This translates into CASSLLSWTSTDTQYF.

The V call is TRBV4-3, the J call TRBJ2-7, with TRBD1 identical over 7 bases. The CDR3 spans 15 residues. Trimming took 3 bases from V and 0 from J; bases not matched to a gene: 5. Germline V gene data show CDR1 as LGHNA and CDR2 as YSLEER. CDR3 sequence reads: CASSHGTDYSYEQYF. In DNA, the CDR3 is TGCGCCAGCAGCCACGGGACAGATTACTCCTACGAGCAGTACTTC.

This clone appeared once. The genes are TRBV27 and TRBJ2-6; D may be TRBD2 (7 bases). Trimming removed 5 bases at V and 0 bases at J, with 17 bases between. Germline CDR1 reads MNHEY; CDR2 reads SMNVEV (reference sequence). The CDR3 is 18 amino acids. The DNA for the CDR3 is TGTGCCAGCAGTCCCCGAGGGGGGGGTAACTCTGGGGCCAACGTCCTGACTTTC. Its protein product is CASSPRGGGNSGANVLTF.

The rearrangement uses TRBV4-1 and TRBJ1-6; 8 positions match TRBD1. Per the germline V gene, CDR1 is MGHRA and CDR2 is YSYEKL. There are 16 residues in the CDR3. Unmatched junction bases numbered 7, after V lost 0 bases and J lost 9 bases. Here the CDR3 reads CASSQESDRVSSPLHF. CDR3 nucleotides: TGCGCCAGCAGCCAAGAATCGGACAGGGTGAGTTCACCCCTCCACTTT.

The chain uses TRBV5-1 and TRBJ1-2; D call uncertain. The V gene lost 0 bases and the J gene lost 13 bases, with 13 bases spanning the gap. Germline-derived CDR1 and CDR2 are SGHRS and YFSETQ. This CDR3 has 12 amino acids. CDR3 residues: CASSLEGSLVTF. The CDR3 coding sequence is TGCGCCAGCAGCTTGGAAGGGAGCTTAGTCACCTTC.

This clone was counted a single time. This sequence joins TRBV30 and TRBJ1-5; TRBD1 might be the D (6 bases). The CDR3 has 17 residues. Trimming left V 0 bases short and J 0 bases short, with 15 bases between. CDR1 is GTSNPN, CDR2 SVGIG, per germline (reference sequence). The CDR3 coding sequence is TGTGCCTGGAGTGTCGGGGTTGGGGGCTATAGCAATCAGCCCCAGCATTTT. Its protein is CAWSVGVGGYSNQPQHF. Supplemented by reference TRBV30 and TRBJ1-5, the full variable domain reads SQTIHQWPATLVQPVGSPLSLECTVEGTSNPNLYWYRQAAGRGLQLLFYSVGIGQISSEVPQNLSASRPQDRQFILSSKKLLLSDSGFYLCAWSVGVGGYSNQPQHFGDGTRLSIL.

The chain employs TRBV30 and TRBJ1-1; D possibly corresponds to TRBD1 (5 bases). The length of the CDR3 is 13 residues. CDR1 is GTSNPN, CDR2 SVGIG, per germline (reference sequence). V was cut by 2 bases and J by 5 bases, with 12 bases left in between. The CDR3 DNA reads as TGTGCCTGGAGTCGGTCGGGGGTTACTGAAGCTTTCTTT. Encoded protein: CAWSRSGVTEAFF. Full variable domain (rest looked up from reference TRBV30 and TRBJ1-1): SQTIHQWPATLVQPVGSPLSLECTVEGTSNPNLYWYRQAAGRGLQLLFYSVGIGQISSEVPQNLSASRPQDRQFILSSKKLLLSDSGFYLCAWSRSGVTEAFFGQGTRLTVV.

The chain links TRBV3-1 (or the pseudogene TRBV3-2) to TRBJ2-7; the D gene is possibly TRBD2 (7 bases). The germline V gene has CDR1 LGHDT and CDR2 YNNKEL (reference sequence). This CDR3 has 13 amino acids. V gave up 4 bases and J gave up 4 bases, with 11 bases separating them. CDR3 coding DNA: TGTGCCAGCAGCCCGGGGGGCCGGTACGAGCAGTACTTC. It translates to CASSPGGRYEQYF.

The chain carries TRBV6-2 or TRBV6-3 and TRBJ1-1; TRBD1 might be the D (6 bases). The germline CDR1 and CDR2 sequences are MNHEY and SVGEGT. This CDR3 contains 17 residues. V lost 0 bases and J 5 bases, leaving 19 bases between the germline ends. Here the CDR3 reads CASSYSVRGARWTEAFF. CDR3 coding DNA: TGTGCCAGCAGTTACTCTGTCCGGGGGGCGAGGTGGACTGAAGCTTTCTTT.

DNA of the CDR3: TGTGCCAGCAGTCCGGGGGGTGAAGCTTTCTTT. Its translation is CASSPGGEAFF. The J gene is TRBJ1-1, the V gene TRBV2; tentatively, D is TRBD1 (5 bases). The CDR3 runs to 11 residues. Germline V gene sequence: CDR1 SNHLY, CDR2 FYNNEI. Trimming took off 5 bases at V and 7 bases at J, with 8 bases between the two ends.

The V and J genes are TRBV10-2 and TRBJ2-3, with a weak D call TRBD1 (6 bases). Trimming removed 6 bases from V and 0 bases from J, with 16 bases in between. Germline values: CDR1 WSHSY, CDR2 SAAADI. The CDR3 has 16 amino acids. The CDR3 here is CASSRQDQASTDTQYF. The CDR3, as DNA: TGCGCCAGCAGCAGACAGGATCAAGCTAGCACAGATACGCAGTATTTT.

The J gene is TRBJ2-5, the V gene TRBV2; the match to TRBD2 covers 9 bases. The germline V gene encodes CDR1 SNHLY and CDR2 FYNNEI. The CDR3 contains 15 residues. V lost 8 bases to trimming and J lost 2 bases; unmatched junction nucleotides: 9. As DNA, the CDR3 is TGTGCCAGCTCCGAGGGCAGCGGGGGGCAAGAGACCCAGTACTTC. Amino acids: CASSEGSGGQETQYF.

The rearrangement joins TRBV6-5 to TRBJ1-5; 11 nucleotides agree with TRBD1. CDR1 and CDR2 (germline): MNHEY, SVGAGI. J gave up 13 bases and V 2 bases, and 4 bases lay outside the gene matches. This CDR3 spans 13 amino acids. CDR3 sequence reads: CASSYAGQGVQHF. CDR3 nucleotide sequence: TGTGCCAGCAGTTACGCGGGACAGGGGGTTCAGCATTTT.

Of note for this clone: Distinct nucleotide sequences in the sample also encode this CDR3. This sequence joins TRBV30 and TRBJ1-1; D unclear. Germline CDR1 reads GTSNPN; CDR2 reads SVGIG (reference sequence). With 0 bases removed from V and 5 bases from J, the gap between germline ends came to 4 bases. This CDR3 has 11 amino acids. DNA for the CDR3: TGTGCCTGGAGTGTCTTAACTGAAGCTTTCTTT. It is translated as CAWSVLTEAFF. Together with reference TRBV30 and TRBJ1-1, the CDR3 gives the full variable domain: SQTIHQWPATLVQPVGSPLSLECTVEGTSNPNLYWYRQAAGRGLQLLFYSVGIGQISSEVPQNLSASRPQDRQFILSSKKLLLSDSGFYLCAWSVLTEAFFGQGTRLTVV.

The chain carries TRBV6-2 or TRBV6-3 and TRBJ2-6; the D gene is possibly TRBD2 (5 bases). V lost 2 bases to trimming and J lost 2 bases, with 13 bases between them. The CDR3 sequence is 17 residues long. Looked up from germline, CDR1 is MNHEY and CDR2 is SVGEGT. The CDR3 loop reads CASSYPGGLPGANVLTF. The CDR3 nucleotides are TGTGCCAGCAGTTACCCGGGCGGGCTTCCTGGGGCCAACGTCCTGACTTTC.

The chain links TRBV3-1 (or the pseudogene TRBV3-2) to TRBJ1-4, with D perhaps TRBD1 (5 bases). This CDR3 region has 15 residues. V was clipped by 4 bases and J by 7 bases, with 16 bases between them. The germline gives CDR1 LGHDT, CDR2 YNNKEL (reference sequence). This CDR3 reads CASSPLGGVGEKLFF. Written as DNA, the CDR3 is TGTGCCAGCAGCCCGCTGGGGGGTGTTGGTGAAAAACTGTTTTTT.

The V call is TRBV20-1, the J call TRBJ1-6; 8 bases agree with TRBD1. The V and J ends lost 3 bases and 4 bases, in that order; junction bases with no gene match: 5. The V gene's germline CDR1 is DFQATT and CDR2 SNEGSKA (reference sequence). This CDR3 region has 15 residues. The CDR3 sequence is CSASIQGDYNSPLHF. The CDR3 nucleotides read TGCAGTGCTAGTATACAGGGGGATTATAATTCACCCCTCCACTTT.

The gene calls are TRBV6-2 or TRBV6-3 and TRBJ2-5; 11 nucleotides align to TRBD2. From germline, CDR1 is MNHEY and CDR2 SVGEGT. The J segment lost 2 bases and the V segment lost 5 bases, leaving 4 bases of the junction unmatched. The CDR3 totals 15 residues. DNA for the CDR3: TGTGCCAGCAGTCCGGGACTAGCGGAGCAAGAGACCCAGTACTTC. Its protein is CASSPGLAEQETQYF.

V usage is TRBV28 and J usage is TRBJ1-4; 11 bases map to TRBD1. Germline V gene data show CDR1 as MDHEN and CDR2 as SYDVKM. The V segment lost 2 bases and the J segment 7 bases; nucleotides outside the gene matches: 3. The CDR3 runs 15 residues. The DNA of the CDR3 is TGTGCCAGCAGTTTAGGGGGACAGGGGGTTGAAAAACTGTTTTTT. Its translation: CASSLGGQGVEKLFF.

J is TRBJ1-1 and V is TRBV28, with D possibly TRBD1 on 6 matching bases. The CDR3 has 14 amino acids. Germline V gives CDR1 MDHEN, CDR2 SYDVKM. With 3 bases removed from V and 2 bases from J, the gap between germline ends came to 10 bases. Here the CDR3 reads CASSLGAGNTEAFF. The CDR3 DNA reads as TGTGCCAGCAGTTTGGGGGCCGGTAACACTGAAGCTTTCTTT.

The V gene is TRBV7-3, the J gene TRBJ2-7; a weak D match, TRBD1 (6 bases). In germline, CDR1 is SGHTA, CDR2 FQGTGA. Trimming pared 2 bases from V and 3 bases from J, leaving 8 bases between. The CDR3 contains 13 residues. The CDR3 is CASSLQGNYEQYF. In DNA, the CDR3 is TGTGCCAGCAGCTTACAGGGGAACTACGAGCAGTACTTC. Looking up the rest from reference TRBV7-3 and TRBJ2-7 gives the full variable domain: GAGVSQTPSNKVTEKGKYVELRCDPISGHTALYWYRQSLGQGPEFLIYFQGTGAADDSGLPNDRFFAVRPEGSVSTLKIQRTERGDSAVYLCASSLQGNYEQYFGPGTRLTVT.

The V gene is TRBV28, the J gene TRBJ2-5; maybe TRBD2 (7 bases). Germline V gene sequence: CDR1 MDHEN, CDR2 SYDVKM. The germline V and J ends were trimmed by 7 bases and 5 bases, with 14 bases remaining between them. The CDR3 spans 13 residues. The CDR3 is CASKSGGVETQYF. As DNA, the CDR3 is TGTGCCAGCAAATCGGGGGGCGTCGAGACCCAGTACTTC.

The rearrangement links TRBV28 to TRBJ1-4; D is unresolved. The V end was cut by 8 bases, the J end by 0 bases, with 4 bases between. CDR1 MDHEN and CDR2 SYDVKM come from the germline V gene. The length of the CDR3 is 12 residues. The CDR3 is CASYTTNEKLFF. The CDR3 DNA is TGTGCCAGCTATACAACTAATGAAAAACTGTTTTTT.

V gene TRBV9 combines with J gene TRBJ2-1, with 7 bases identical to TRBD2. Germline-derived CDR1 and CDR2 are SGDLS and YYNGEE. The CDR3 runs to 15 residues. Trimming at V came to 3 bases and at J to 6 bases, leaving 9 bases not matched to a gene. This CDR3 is CASSDGTTRRNEQFF. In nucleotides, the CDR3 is TGTGCCAGCAGCGACGGGACTACCCGGCGCAATGAGCAGTTCTTC.

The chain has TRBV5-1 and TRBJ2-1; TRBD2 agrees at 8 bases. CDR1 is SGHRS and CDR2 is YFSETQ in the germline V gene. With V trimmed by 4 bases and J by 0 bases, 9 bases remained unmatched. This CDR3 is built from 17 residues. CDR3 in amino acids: CASSNRLAPSSYNEQFF. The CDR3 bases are TGCGCCAGCAGCAATCGACTAGCGCCTAGCTCCTACAATGAGCAGTTCTTC.